This T cell receptor beta chain was captured by sequencing in a study of cytomegalovirus exposure and HLA in healthy donors. At the level of the study: The early release's HLA-typed donors yielded tens of millions of unique TCRs.

The CDR3 has 14 residues. Germline V CDR1 and CDR2: MNHEY, SMNVEV (reference sequence). The trim removed 5 bases at V and 2 bases at J, leaving 5 bases unmatched. Primers for the PCR totalled 60 Vbeta and 13 Jbeta. TCRdb's copy holds only in-frame clones and misses some; the assay was immunoSEQ multiplex PCR. The sample records about 82,000 clones, 65% to 80% being singletons. To note about this clone: As yet, its antigen is unknown.

Whole-study findings and limits: The analysis excluded some indistinguishable V segments, including TRBV6-2 and TRBV6-3. A later analysis linked a missense variant in DCLRE1C to the trimming of TCR beta V and J genes. A list of 150 to 200 TCR beta chains associated with cytomegalovirus was given.

The chain is built from TRBV27 and TRBJ2-7; 8 bases map to TRBD1. This clonotype was obtained from a human donor in good health. Sample: PBMCs. The DNA of the CDR3 is TGTGCCAGCAGTCCGACAGGGGACGCCTACGAGCAGTACTTC. Amino acid sequence: CASSPTGDAYEQYF.